The clone carrying this T cell receptor beta chain has only a few counts. The individuals who served as donors were healthy Caucasians living in Russia, aged roughly 6 to 95. Extraction of total RNA produced a minimum of 5 micrograms from each sample. This record belongs to a study of blood T cells in healthy people across ages. PCR was performed a second time for 7 to 11 cycles using a sample-barcoded 5' primer and a J-beta primer mix. Each cDNA was tagged by a template-switch adaptor containing 12 random nucleotides. TCRdb ran MiXCR on the 5' RACE reads and lists one entry per CDR3 protein. In the table there are 920,000 or so distinct CDR3 sequences, 45% of which are singletons. What was sequenced was blood. The TCR originated in a woman aged 60-70 years in good health.

Here the CDR3 DNA reads TGTGCCAGCAGCCAAGCACCAACAGTGGAGAATTCACCCCTCCACTTT. This codes for CASSQAPTVENSPLHF. V and J are TRBV3-1 and TRBJ1-6; D not certain. Germline CDR1 reads LGHDT; CDR2 reads YNNKEL (reference sequence). This CDR3 spans 16 amino acids. The V and J ends lost 1 base and 7 bases respectively, with 14 bases between them.